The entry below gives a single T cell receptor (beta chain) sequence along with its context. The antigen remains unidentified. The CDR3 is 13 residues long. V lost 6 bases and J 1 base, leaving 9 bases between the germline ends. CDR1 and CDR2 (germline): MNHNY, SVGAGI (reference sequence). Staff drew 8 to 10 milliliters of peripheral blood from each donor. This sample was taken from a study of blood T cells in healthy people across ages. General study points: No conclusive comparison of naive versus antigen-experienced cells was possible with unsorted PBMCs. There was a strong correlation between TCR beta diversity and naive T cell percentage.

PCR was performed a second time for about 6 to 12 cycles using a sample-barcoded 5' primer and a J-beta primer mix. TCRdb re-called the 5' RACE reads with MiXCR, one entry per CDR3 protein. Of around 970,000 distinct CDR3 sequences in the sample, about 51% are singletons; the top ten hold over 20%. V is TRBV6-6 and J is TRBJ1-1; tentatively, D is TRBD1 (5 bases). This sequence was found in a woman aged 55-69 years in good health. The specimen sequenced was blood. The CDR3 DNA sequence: TGTGCCAGCAGCCACGGGACGAACACTGAAGCTTTCTTT. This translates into CASSHGTNTEAFF.